The clone carrying this T cell receptor (beta chain) was seen repeatedly, ten times or more. As processed by the authors: Clinicopathological groups differed in CDR3, with these differences serving to build a distant-metastasis classifier for papillary thyroid cancer. TCRdb re-called clones from the PCR reads using MiXCR. For this entry, the V and J calls and clone size follow TCRdb and not the study's own pipeline. The sample includes approximately 15,000 clones, 34% of them seen just once. From germline, CDR1 is SGHDT and CDR2 YYEEEE. The CDR3 length is 15 residues. The V gene end was trimmed by 3 bases and the J gene end by 1 base; junction bases not matched to a gene: 5. The data stem from a study of metastatic and nonmetastatic thyroid tumors. Ahead of thyroid surgery, no patient had received treatment of any kind.

Sequences were obtained from tumor tissue. The sequence derives from a male donor with papillary thyroid cancer or a benign thyroid nodule (not recorded which). Some clones in this sample may be carry-over from other donors' samples. The rearrangement links TRBV5-6 to TRBJ1-2; TRBD1 aligns across 8 bases. CDR3 sequence (DNA): TGTGCCAGCAGCTCGGACAGGGTTGATAACTATGGCTACACCTTC. It yields the protein CASSSDRVDNYGYTF.